The 14 T cell receptor beta chains given below trace back to one sample, sequenced in a study of post-analysis software for immune sequencing data. General study points: A few TRBV segments, TRBV5-6, TRBV5-1 and TRBV20-1 among them, were found more frequent in patients than controls.

Unique molecular identifiers were present in the TCR beta cDNA libraries. TCRdb reprocessed the PCR reads via MiXCR and lists one record per CDR3 protein. The repertoire holds about 260,000 distinct CDR3 sequences, with 36% as singletons. These receptors' antigens are unknown. Sequenced material: blood. The receptors were gathered from a girl between 10 and 17 years old with multiple sclerosis.

The chain recombines TRBV6-1 with TRBJ1-4; TRBD1 might be the D (5 bases). The CDR3 is 13 residues long. CDR1 and CDR2 (germline): MNHNS, SASEGT. Trimming stripped 6 bases from V and 8 bases from J, with 13 bases between. The CDR3 DNA sequence: TGTGCCAGCAGGTCGGGACGGACCGAAAAACTGTTTTTT. This translates into CASRSGRTEKLFF.

DNA of the CDR3: TGTGCCACCAGCAGTGGGACAGAGAGCCGTAGTCGGCAGCCCCAGCATTTT. Protein: CATSSGTESRSRQPQHF. The chain couples TRBV15 to TRBJ1-5; 7 nucleotides align to TRBD1. Per the germline V gene, CDR1 is LNHNV and CDR2 is YYDKDF (reference sequence). The junction had 15 bases not matched to a gene; V was cut back by 3 bases and J by 7 bases. CDR3 length: 17 residues.

V usage is TRBV28 and J usage is TRBJ2-5; 7 nucleotides align to TRBD2. Germline assignment: CDR1 MDHEN and CDR2 SYDVKM. The J segment lost 2 bases and the V segment lost 7 bases, leaving 13 bases of the junction unmatched. The CDR3 contains 16 residues. CDR3 sequence: CASTQGGREIQETQYF. Here the CDR3 DNA reads TGTGCCAGCACCCAGGGCGGGCGGGAGATTCAAGAGACCCAGTACTTC.

This clonotype was recorded many times. The chain joins TRBV27 to TRBJ2-7; D perhaps matches TRBD1 (6 bases). The CDR3 is made up of 14 amino acids. Trimming took 2 bases from V and 4 from J, leaving 12 bases between them. The germline V gene encodes CDR1 MNHEY and CDR2 SMNVEV (reference sequence). The CDR3: CASSLGRGAYEQYF. The CDR3 DNA sequence: TGTGCCAGCAGTTTAGGCAGGGGAGCTTACGAGCAGTACTTC.

This clonotype was detected a few times. The chain couples TRBV7-9 to TRBJ1-1, with D perhaps matching TRBD1 (6 bases). V gave up 5 bases and J gave up 1 base, with 14 bases separating them. Per the germline V gene, CDR1 is SEHNR and CDR2 is FQNEAQ (reference sequence). This CDR3 spans 15 amino acids. The CDR3 reads CASSPRGAGNTEAFF. As DNA, the CDR3 is TGTGCCAGCAGCCCCCGGGGGGCAGGGAACACTGAAGCTTTCTTT.

In this sample, this clonotype turned up a few times. A read error may be the cause here, since a much bigger clone is one base away. The chain combines TRBV12-3 or TRBV12-4 with TRBJ2-7; unclear D gene. This CDR3 region has 13 residues. V gave up 3 bases and J gave up 7 bases, with 13 bases separating them. CDR3 sequence reads: CASSFGSNNEQYF. DNA for the CDR3: TGTGCCAGCAGTTTTGGCAGTAACAATGAGCAGTACTTC.

This chain connects TRBV7-2 to TRBJ2-1; TRBD1 matches at 7 bases. The V gene's germline CDR1 is SGHTA and CDR2 FQGNSA. V dropped 8 bases and J dropped 2; count of bases not matched to a gene: 6. The CDR3 spans 14 residues. The CDR3 DNA reads as TGTGCCAGCCAACTCGGGACAGCCTACAATGAGCAGTTCTTC. Its protein is CASQLGTAYNEQFF.

This clonotype was found many times. The chain recombines TRBV7-9 with TRBJ2-2, with 9 bases aligning to TRBD2. This CDR3 region has 15 residues. Per the germline V gene, CDR1 is SEHNR and CDR2 is FQNEAQ (reference sequence). V lost 6 bases and J lost 4; bases outside the gene matches: 6. CDR3 in amino acids: CASSTSGRRTGELFF. As DNA, the CDR3 is TGTGCCAGCAGTACTAGCGGGCGCCGCACCGGGGAGCTGTTTTTT.

In its sample, this clonotype was seen many times. J is TRBJ2-5 and V is TRBV7-2, with 9 bases matching TRBD2. Germline CDR1 and CDR2: SGHTA and FQGNSA. The CDR3 loop spans 16 amino acids. Trimming took 6 bases from V and 5 from J; bases not matched to a gene: 13. The CDR3, as DNA: TGTGCCAGCAGATCGAGACTAGCGGCCCGACGGGAGACCCAGTACTTC. This gives the protein CASRSRLAARRETQYF.

The chain combines TRBV5-1 with TRBJ1-1, with D unresolved. Germline CDR1 is SGHRS and CDR2 is YFSETQ. CDR3 size: 12 residues. V was pared by 6 bases and J by 4 bases, with 10 bases between. CDR3 bases: TGCGCCAGCATCTCAGGTGTCACTGAAGCTTTCTTT. Translated: CASISGVTEAFF.

In this sample, this clonotype turned up many times. The J gene is TRBJ1-5, the V gene TRBV24-1; D call uncertain. With 4 bases removed from V and 2 bases from J, the gap between germline ends came to 11 bases. Germline assignment: CDR1 KGHDR and CDR2 SFDVKD. The CDR3 spans 15 residues. The CDR3 DNA follows: TGTGCCACCAGTGAACCTGGACGTGGCAATCAGCCCCAGCATTTT. It specifies CATSEPGRGNQPQHF.

This clonotype was observed at least ten times. The J gene is TRBJ2-5, the V gene TRBV6-6; 10 nucleotides align to TRBD1. Germline V lookup: CDR1 MNHNY, CDR2 SVGAGI (reference sequence). The CDR3 spans 17 residues. The V and J ends lost 0 bases and 6 bases, in that order; junction bases with no gene match: 10. The CDR3 sequence: CASSYSKAGTGVKTQYF. CDR3 DNA: TGTGCCAGCAGTTACTCGAAAGCGGGGACAGGGGTGAAGACCCAGTACTTC.

This clonotype came up a few times. The chain recombines TRBV3-1 with TRBJ1-6, with D uncertain. Germline V gene sequence: CDR1 LGHDT, CDR2 YNNKEL (reference sequence). Trimming pared 2 bases from V and 10 bases from J, leaving 15 bases between. The CDR3 is 15 residues long. The chain's CDR3 is CASSQRRVGESPLHF. CDR3 DNA: TGTGCCAGCAGCCAACGTAGAGTTGGGGAGTCACCCCTCCACTTT.

A note on this clonotype: A clone one base away is much larger, so this may be a read error. The genes are TRBV12-3 or TRBV12-4 and TRBJ2-3; D call uncertain. This CDR3 has 15 amino acids. V was pared by 4 bases and J by 2 bases, with 13 bases between. CDR3 DNA: TGTGCCAGCAGTTCCAGGAAGGCCAACACAGATACGCAGTATTTT. Its protein product is CASSSRKANTDTQYF.